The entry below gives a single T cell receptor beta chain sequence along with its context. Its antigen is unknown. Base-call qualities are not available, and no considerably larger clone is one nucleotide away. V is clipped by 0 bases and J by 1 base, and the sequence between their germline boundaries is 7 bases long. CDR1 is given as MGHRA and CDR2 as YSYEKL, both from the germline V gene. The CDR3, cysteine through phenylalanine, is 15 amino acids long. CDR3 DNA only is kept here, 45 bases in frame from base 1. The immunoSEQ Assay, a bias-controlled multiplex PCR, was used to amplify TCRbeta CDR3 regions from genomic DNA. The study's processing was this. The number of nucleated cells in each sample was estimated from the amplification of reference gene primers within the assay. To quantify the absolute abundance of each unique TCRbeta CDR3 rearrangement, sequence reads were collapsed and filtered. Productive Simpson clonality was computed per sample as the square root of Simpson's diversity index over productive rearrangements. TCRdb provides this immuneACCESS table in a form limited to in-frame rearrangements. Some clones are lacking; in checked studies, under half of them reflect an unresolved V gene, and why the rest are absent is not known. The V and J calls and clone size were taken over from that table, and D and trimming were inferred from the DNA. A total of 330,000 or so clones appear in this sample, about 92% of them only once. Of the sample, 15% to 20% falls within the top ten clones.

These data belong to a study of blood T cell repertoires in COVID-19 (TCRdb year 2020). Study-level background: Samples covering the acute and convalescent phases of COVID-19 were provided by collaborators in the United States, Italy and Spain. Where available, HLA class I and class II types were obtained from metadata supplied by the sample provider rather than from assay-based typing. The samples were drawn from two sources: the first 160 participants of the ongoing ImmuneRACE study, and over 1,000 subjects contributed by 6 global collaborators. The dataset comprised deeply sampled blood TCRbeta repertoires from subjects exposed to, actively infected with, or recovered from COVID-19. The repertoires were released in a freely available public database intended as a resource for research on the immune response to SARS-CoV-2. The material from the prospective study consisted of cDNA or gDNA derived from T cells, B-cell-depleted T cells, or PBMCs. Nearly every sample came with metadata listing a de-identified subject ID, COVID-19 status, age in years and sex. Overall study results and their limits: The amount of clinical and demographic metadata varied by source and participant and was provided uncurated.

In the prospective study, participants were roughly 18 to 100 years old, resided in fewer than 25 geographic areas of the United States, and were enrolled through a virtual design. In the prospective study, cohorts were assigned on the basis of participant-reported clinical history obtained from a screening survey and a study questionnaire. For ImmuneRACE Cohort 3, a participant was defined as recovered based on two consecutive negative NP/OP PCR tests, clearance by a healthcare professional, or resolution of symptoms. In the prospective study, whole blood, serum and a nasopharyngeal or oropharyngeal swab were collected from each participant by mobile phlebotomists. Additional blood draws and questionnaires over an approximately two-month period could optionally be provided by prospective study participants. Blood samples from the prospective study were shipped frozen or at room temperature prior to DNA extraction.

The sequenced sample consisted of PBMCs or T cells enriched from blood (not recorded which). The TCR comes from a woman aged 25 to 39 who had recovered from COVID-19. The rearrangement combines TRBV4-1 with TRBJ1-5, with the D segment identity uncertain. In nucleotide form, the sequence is TGCGCCAGCAGCCAAGATCACACCAGCAATCAGCCCCAGCATTTT. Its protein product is CASSQDHTSNQPQHF.